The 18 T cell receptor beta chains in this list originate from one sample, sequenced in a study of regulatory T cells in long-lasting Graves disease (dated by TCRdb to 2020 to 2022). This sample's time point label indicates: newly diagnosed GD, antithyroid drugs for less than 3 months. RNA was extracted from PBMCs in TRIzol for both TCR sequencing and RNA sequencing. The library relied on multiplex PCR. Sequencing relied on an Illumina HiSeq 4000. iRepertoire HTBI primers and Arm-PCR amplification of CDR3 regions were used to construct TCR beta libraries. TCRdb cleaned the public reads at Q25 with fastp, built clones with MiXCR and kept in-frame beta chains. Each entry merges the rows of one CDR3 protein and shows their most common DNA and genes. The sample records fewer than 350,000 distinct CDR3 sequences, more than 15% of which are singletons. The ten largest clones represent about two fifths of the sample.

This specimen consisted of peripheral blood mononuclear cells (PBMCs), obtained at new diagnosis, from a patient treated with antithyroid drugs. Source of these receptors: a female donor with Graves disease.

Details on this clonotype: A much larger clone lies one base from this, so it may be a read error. Here the CDR3 DNA reads TGTGCCAGCACCGATCAGGGGGCCTACAATGAGCAGTTCTTC. This translates into CASTDQGAYNEQFF. This chain connects TRBV6-1 to TRBJ2-1, with TRBD1 matching over 7 bases. With 7 bases clipped from V and 2 bases from J, the junction kept 5 bases outside the gene matches. Germline CDR1 is MNHNS and CDR2 is SASEGT. The length of the CDR3 is 14 residues.

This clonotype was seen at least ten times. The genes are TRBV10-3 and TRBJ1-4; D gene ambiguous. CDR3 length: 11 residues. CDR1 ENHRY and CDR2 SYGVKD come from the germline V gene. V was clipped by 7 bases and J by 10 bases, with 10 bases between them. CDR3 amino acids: CAIIITRKLFF. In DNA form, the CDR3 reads TGTGCCATCATAATCACCCGAAAACTGTTTTTT.

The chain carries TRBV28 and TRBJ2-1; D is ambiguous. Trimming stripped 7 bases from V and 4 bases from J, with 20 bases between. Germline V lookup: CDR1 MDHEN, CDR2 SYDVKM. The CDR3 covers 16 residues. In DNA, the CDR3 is TGTGCCAGCACCACCCTCGCTAACGAACATTACAATGAGCAGTTCTTC. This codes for CASTTLANEHYNEQFF.

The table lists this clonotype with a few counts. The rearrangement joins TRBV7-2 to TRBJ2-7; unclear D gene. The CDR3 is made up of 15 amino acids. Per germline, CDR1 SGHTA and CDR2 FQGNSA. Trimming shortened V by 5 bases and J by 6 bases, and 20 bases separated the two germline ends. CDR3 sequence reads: CASSDSWTAPGEQYF. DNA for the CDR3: TGTGCCAGCAGCGACTCCTGGACGGCGCCGGGCGAGCAGTACTTC.

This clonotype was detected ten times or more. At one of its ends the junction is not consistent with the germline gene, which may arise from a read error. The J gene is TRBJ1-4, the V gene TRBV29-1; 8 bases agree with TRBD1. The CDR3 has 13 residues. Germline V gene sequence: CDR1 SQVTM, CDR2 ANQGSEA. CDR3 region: CSVLGQAYEKLFF. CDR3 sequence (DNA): TGCAGCGTTCTGGGACAGGCCTATGAAAAGCTGTTTTTT.

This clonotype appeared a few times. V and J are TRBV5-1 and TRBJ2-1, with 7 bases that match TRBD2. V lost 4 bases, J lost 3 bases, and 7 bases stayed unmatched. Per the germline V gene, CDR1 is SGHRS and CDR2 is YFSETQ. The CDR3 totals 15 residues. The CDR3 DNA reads TGCGCCAGCAGCATAAACGGACTAGACTACAATGAGCAGTTCTTC. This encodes CASSINGLDYNEQFF.

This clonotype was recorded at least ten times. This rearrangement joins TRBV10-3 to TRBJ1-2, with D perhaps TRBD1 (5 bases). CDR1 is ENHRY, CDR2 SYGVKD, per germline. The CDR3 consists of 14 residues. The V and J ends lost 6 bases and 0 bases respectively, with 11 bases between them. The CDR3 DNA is TGTGCCATCAGGCCCCAGGGAGCTAACTATGGCTACACCTTC. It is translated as CAIRPQGANYGYTF.

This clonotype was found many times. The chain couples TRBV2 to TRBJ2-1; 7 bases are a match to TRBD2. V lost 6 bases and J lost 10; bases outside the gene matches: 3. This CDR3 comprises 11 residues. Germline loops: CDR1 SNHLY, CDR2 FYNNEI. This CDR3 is CASSRGDEQFF. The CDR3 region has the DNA TGTGCCAGCAGCCGGGGGGACGAGCAGTTCTTC.

CDR3 sequence (DNA): TGTGCCAGCAGTTCGCGCACTAGGAGGGCAGATACGCAGTATTTT. Translating gives CASSSRTRRADTQYF. This chain links TRBV27 with TRBJ2-3, with D maybe TRBD2 (6 bases). The V end lost 4 bases, the J end lost 4 bases, and 15 bases lay between the germline ends. This CDR3 has 15 residues. Germline loops: CDR1 MNHEY, CDR2 SMNVEV (reference sequence).

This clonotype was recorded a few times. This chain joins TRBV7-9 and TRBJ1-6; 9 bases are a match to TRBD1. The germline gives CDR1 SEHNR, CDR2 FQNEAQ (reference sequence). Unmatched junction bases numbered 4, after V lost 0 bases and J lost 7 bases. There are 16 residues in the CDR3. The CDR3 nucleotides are TGTGCCAGCAGCTTAGCCCCCGGACAGGGGAATTCACCCCTCCACTTT. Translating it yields CASSLAPGQGNSPLHF.

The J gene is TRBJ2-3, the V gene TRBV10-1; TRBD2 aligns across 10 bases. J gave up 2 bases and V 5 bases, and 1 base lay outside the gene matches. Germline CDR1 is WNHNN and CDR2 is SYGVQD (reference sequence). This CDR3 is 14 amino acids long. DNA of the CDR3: TGCGCCAGCAGTCTAGCGGGGGACACAGATACGCAGTATTTT. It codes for CASSLAGDTDTQYF.

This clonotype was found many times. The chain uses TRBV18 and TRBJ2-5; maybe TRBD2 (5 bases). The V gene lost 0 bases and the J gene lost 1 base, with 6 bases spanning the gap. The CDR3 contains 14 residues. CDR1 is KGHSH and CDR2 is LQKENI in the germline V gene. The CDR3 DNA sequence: TGTGCCAGCTCACCACCACGGGGCCAAGAGACCCAGTACTTC. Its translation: CASSPPRGQETQYF.

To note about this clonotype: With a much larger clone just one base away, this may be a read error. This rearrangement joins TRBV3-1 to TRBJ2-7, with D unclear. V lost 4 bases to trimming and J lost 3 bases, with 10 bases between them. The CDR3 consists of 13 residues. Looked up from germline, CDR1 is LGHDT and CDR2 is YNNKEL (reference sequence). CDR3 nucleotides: TGTGCCAGCAGCCGCTGCGAACTCTACGAGCAGTACTTC. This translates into CASSRCELYEQYF.

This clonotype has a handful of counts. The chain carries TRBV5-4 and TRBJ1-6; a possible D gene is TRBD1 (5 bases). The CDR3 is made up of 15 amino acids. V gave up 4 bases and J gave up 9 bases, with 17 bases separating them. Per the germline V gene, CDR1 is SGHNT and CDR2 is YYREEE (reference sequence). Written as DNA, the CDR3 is TGTGCCAGCAGCCACCCCTCGGGGCAGGGTTCACCCCTCCACTTT. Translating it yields CASSHPSGQGSPLHF.

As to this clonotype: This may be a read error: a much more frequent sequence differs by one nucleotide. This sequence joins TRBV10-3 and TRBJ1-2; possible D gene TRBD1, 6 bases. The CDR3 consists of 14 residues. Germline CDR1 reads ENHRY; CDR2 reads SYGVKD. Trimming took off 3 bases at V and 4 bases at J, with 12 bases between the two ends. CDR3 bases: TGTGCCATCAGTGATGGGGGGGCTACCTATGGCTACACCTTC. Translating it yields CAISDGGATYGYTF.

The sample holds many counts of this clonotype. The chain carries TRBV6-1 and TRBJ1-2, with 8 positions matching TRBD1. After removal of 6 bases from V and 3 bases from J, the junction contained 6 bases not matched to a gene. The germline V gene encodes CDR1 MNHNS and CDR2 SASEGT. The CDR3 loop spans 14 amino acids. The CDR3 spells CASSTRGLDYGYTF. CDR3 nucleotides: TGTGCCAGCAGCACCAGGGGGCTGGACTATGGCTACACCTTC.

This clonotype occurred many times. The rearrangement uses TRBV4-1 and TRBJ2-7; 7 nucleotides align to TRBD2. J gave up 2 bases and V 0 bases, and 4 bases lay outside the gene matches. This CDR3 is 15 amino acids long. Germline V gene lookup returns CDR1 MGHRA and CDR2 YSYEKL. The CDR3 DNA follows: TGCGCCAGCAGCCAAGAGGGAGGGGCCCCCTACGAGCAGTACTTC. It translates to CASSQEGGAPYEQYF.

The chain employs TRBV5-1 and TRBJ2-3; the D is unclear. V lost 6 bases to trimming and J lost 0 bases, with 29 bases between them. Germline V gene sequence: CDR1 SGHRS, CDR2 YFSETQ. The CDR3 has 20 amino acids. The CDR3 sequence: CASTPWGSEIDIRSTDTQYF. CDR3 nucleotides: TGCGCCAGCACCCCTTGGGGTTCAGAAATTGATATCCGTAGCACAGATACGCAGTATTTT.